This section outlines one TCR beta chain sequence together with its context. The sample originates from a study of T cells expressing NK-cell markers. From its re-call of the 5' RACE reads, TCRdb lists each CDR3 protein once, without DNA. Recorded for this sample: 500,000 to 600,000 distinct CDR3 sequences. The sample comprised blood T cells: a sorted CD56 or NKG2C T cell subset, CD4+ or CD8+ T cells, or bulk PBMC T cells (not recorded which). The sequence came from a man aged 18 to 30 in good health.

The CDR3 region is CASSLVSSSGELFF. The rearrangement links TRBV5-6 to TRBJ2-2. This CDR3 region has 14 residues. Germline CDR1 and CDR2: SGHDT and YYEEEE.